This T cell receptor beta chain was profiled in a study of T cell responses to AZD1222 COVID-19 vaccine. Germline CDR1 SGHTA, CDR2 FQGNSA. Trimming removed 4 bases from V and 2 bases from J, with 8 bases in between. CDR3 length: 13 residues. A remark on this clone: The antigen remains undetermined.

Findings of the study overall: Just a handful of AZD1222 recipients were seropositive at baseline. Vaccine-associated CD4 TCRs ranged over spike, dominating at 160-218 and 743-854. In the spike-specific TCR repertoire, nearly half reportedly target unmutated variant regions. Donor demographics were predominantly white British with a female majority; clonal diversity may be underestimated.

TCRdb's table, derived via immunoSEQ multiplex PCR, lists solely in-frame clones and lacks some. The sample records roughly 130,000 clones, approximately 85% being singletons. The TCR was taken from an adult in good health. Material: peripheral blood, obtained on day 0 of AZD1222 vaccination. The J gene is TRBJ2-5, the V gene TRBV7-2; D may match TRBD1 or TRBD2 (5 bases each). CDR3 DNA: TGTGCCAGCAGCTCGGGACCACAAGAGACCCAGTACTTC. This translates into CASSSGPQETQYF.